This TCR beta chain stems from a study of ipilimumab plus nivolumab after autologous stem cell transplantation. Study overall: Typical patient got a handful of ipilimumab doses and under 10 nivolumab doses (median).

Regarding the study as a whole: Authors suggest TCR repertoire, Treg phenotype and gut microbiota support further study.

Repertoires were generated with immunoSEQ multiplex PCR, while TCRdb's copy carries only in-frame clones and drops some. There are about 40,000 clones in the sample; almost 95% occur only once, and roughly 0.9% lies in the top ten. Patients got ipilimumab 1 mg/kg beginning 14 to 28 days post-transplant. Patients received nivolumab 3 mg/kg at weeks 1, 4, 7, 10, then fortnightly to week 26. In regard to this clone: Its antigen is not identified.

The receptor was isolated from a male donor with multiple myeloma. The sample consisted of PBMCs, taken in a trial of ipilimumab plus nivolumab as post-transplant consolidation.

The CDR3 DNA is TGTGCCAGCAGTTTATTGCAGGTGAACACTGAAGCTTTCTTT. Residues: CASSLLQVNTEAFF. The chain uses TRBV28 and TRBJ1-1; D not resolved. The germline V gene has CDR1 MDHEN and CDR2 SYDVKM. V was clipped by 1 base and J by 0 bases, with 6 bases between them. The CDR3 consists of 14 residues.